This TCR beta chain was identified in a study of cytomegalovirus exposure and HLA in healthy donors. Profiled with immunoSEQ multiplex PCR; TCRdb holds only in-frame clones, not every one. The sample has under 85,000 clones; approximately 95% are singletons. The TCR comes from a woman aged 18-35 years in good health and CMV-seropositive. Sequenced sample: PBMCs.

CDR3 sequence: CASSSGQVTDTQYF. In nucleotides, the CDR3 is TGTGCCAGCAGCTCCGGACAAGTCACAGATACGCAGTATTTT. The genes are TRBV7-7 and TRBJ2-3; perhaps TRBD1 as D (5 bases). The CDR3 covers 14 residues. The V end was cut by 4 bases, the J end by 2 bases, with 10 bases between. Germline CDR1 is SSHAT and CDR2 is FNYEAQ (reference sequence).